This T cell receptor (beta chain) was sequenced during a study of blood T cell repertoires in COVID-19. Original methodology: Scientists estimated how many nucleated cells there were by amplifying reference gene primers. Sequenced by immunoSEQ multiplex PCR; TCRdb stores in-frame clones only, minus some. The V and J calls and clone size come from that table; D and trimming were worked out from the DNA. This sample carries about 97,000 clones, about 85% of them seen once, and the ten largest clones take 4% to 5.5%. This TCR was recovered from a man aged 60 to 75 with acute or convalescent COVID-19. The specimen sequenced was peripheral blood.

Here the CDR3 reads CASSHDRPSYNEQFF. CDR3 nucleotide sequence: TGTGCCAGCAGTCACGACAGACCGTCCTACAATGAGCAGTTCTTC. This chain links TRBV6-5 with TRBJ2-1, with D possibly matching TRBD1 (5 bases). Per germline, CDR1 MNHEY and CDR2 SVGAGI. Deletions cut 5 bases from V and 1 base from J, with 12 bases between. The CDR3 sequence is 15 residues long.